The 26 T cell receptor beta chains given below trace back to one sample, sequenced in a study of CD8 T cells in Susac syndrome. Reverse transcription of roughly 0.5 to 1 ug RNA used random hexamers. TCRdb re-called the immunoSEQ multiplex PCR reads with MiXCR, one entry per CDR3 protein. In the table there are 140,000 or so distinct CDR3 sequences, more than 90% of which are singletons. Material for sequencing was CD4+ T cells from PBMCs. Receptor source: a human donor with Susac syndrome.

The rearrangement links TRBV9 to TRBJ1-3; D is unclear. The germline CDR1 and CDR2 sequences are SGDLS and YYNGEE. The CDR3 is 14 residues long. Trimming stripped 3 bases from V and 2 bases from J, with 9 bases between. The CDR3 spells CASSAPGTGNTIYF. The CDR3 DNA reads TGTGCCAGCAGCGCCCCCGGGACTGGAAACACCATATATTTT.

V and J are TRBV20-1 and TRBJ2-7; 10 bases match TRBD1. Germline CDR1 and CDR2: DFQATT and SNEGSKA (reference sequence). This CDR3 is built from 15 residues. V trimming: 1 base; J trimming: 2 bases; junction bases outside the gene matches: 5. This CDR3 reads CSARVAGTGAYEQYF. The CDR3 coding sequence is TGCAGTGCTAGAGTTGCCGGGACAGGGGCCTACGAGCAGTACTTC.

The rearrangement joins TRBV18 to TRBJ2-7; D is undetermined. V lost 2 bases, J lost 6 bases, and 5 bases lay in between. This CDR3 is 11 amino acids long. The germline CDR1 and CDR2 sequences are KGHSH and LQKENI. CDR3 sequence reads: CASSPASEQYF. Here the CDR3 DNA reads TGTGCCAGCTCACCAGCGAGCGAGCAGTACTTC.

This clonotype was detected only once. V gene TRBV6-6 combines with J gene TRBJ2-1, with D uncertain. V lost 6 bases and J 5 bases, leaving 5 bases between the germline ends. The CDR3 contains 11 residues. Germline assignment: CDR1 MNHNY and CDR2 SVGAGI (reference sequence). The CDR3 nucleotides read TGTGCCAGCAGCACTGACAATGAGCAGTTCTTC. This codes for CASSTDNEQFF.

The CDR3 reads CASSLADRGGTDTQYF. Here the CDR3 DNA reads TGTGCCAGCAGCTTGGCCGACAGGGGAGGCACAGATACGCAGTATTTT. The chain has TRBV7-9 and TRBJ2-3; 8 positions agree with TRBD1. The CDR3 is 16 amino acids. The germline V gene encodes CDR1 SEHNR and CDR2 FQNEAQ (reference sequence). After removal of 3 bases from V and 1 base from J, the junction contained 6 bases not matched to a gene.

V gene TRBV3-1 combines with J gene TRBJ1-1; D not certain. With 1 base removed from V and 5 bases from J, the gap between germline ends came to 8 bases. CDR1 LGHDT and CDR2 YNNKEL come from the germline V gene (reference sequence). The CDR3 runs 13 residues. The CDR3 DNA is TGTGCCAGCAGCCAAGTAAGCGGAACTGAAGCTTTCTTT. Its translation: CASSQVSGTEAFF. Together with reference TRBV3-1 and TRBJ1-1, the CDR3 gives the full variable domain: DTAVSQTPKYLVTQMGNDKSIKCEQNLGHDTMYWYKQDSKKFLKIMFSYNNKELIINETVPNRFSPKSPDKAHLNLHINSLELGDSAVYFCASSQVSGTEAFFGQGTRLTVV.

The chain is built from TRBV5-1 and TRBJ2-6; 7 bases agree with TRBD2. This CDR3 has 18 amino acids. After removal of 0 bases from V and 1 base from J, the junction contained 7 bases not matched to a gene. Germline CDR1 and CDR2: SGHRS and YFSETQ. The CDR3 spells CASSLVGGEISGANVLTF. CDR3 DNA sequence: TGCGCCAGCAGCTTGGTGGGGGGGGAGATATCTGGGGCCAACGTCCTGACTTTC.

V is TRBV28 and J is TRBJ2-1, with TRBD2 matching over 8 bases. V lost 3 bases, J lost 7 bases, and 11 bases stayed unmatched. CDR3 length equals 16 residues. Germline-derived CDR1 and CDR2 are MDHEN and SYDVKM. The CDR3 reads CASSFWGDGGRNEQFF. The CDR3 DNA follows: TGTGCCAGCAGTTTTTGGGGTGATGGCGGGAGGAATGAGCAGTTCTTC.

The CDR3 nucleotides are TGCAGCGTTGGGGCGGGAACTCCCGGGGAGCTGTTTTTT. The encoded protein is CSVGAGTPGELFF. The rearrangement uses TRBV29-1 and TRBJ2-2; TRBD2 is a possible D gene (6 bases). The CDR3 has 13 residues. The V gene lost 4 bases and the J gene lost 6 bases, with 12 bases spanning the gap. CDR1 is SQVTM, CDR2 ANQGSEA, per germline.

The V gene is TRBV15, the J gene TRBJ2-1; no firm D call. V was trimmed by 1 base and J by 3 bases, leaving 7 bases between them. This CDR3 has 14 amino acids. CDR1 is LNHNV and CDR2 is YYDKDF in the germline V gene (reference sequence). In nucleotides, the CDR3 is TGTGCCACCAGCAGAGCCTCTAGCTACAATGAGCAGTTCTTC. Encoded protein: CATSRASSYNEQFF. The complete variable domain, with remaining parts taken from reference TRBV15 and TRBJ2-1, reads DAMVIQNPRYQVTQFGKPVTLSCSQTLNHNVMYWYQQKSSQAPKLLFHYYDKDFNNEADTPDNFQSRRPNTSFCFLDIRSPGLGDTAMYLCATSRASSYNEQFFGPGTRLTVL.

The rearrangement uses TRBV20-1 and TRBJ2-7; possible D gene TRBD2, 5 bases. The CDR3 sequence is 12 residues long. Per germline, CDR1 DFQATT and CDR2 SNEGSKA (reference sequence). V lost 7 bases and J 3 bases, leaving 13 bases between the germline ends. This chain's CDR3 is CSVRGAGYEQYF. CDR3 DNA sequence: TGCAGTGTCCGGGGAGCAGGCTACGAGCAGTACTTC.

The chain uses TRBV19 and TRBJ1-5; D remains ambiguous. This CDR3 contains 14 residues. CDR1 is LNHDA, CDR2 SQIVND, per germline (reference sequence). V shed 1 base and J shed 5 bases, with 9 bases lying between them. The chain's CDR3 is CASSIGREYQPQHF. In DNA, the CDR3 is TGTGCCAGTAGTATAGGTAGGGAGTATCAGCCCCAGCATTTT.

The chain joins TRBV4-1 to TRBJ2-3; D not certain. The germline V and J ends were trimmed by 1 base and 1 base, with 12 bases remaining between them. The germline gives CDR1 MGHRA, CDR2 YSYEKL. CDR3 length: 16 residues. The DNA of the CDR3 is TGCGCCAGCAGCCAAGGAGAAAGAACTGGCACAGATACGCAGTATTTT. This gives the protein CASSQGERTGTDTQYF.

This chain joins TRBV29-1 and TRBJ1-2; D is uncertain. Germline V gene data show CDR1 as SQVTM and CDR2 as ANQGSEA. The CDR3 has 13 amino acids. Trimming stripped 4 bases from V and 2 bases from J, with 11 bases between. DNA of the CDR3: TGCAGCGTTGCACGGACGGGCAACTATGGCTACACCTTC. This translates into CSVARTGNYGYTF. Together with reference TRBV29-1 and TRBJ1-2, the CDR3 gives the full variable domain: SAVISQKPSRDICQRGTSLTIQCQVDSQVTMMFWYRQQPGQSLTLIATANQGSEATYESGFVIDKFPISRPNLTFSTLTVSNMSPEDSSIYLCSVARTGNYGYTFGSGTRLTVV.

The rearrangement uses TRBV20-1 and TRBJ2-1; 7 nucleotides align to TRBD2. Germline lookup yields CDR1 DFQATT and CDR2 SNEGSKA (reference sequence). The V gene end was trimmed by 3 bases and the J gene end by 7 bases; junction bases not matched to a gene: 12. The CDR3 covers 15 residues. DNA of the CDR3: TGCAGTGCTAGCCACGGCACACGCGGGGGTAATGAGCAGTTCTTC. Amino acid sequence: CSASHGTRGGNEQFF.

This chain uses TRBV29-1 with TRBJ2-3; 7 nucleotides agree with TRBD2. The CDR3 consists of 14 residues. Germline V gene data show CDR1 as SQVTM and CDR2 as ANQGSEA. After removal of 3 bases from V and 0 bases from J, the junction contained 3 bases not matched to a gene. The CDR3: CSVEERGSTDTQYF. CDR3 bases: TGCAGCGTTGAGGAGCGGGGTAGCACAGATACGCAGTATTTT.

The chain is built from TRBV29-1 and TRBJ1-5; D possibly corresponds to TRBD1 (6 bases). The germline gives CDR1 SQVTM, CDR2 ANQGSEA. With 5 bases removed from V and 5 bases from J, the gap between germline ends came to 10 bases. The CDR3 consists of 12 residues. The DNA of the CDR3 is TGCAGCGTTACAGGGTTGGATCAGCCCCAGCATTTT. As protein: CSVTGLDQPQHF.

This clonotype was detected a few times. The chain couples TRBV20-1 to TRBJ2-1, with TRBD2 matching over 11 bases. Germline trimming cut 6 bases from V and 4 bases from J; bases unmatched to any gene: 2. The CDR3 is 13 residues long. The germline gives CDR1 DFQATT, CDR2 SNEGSKA (reference sequence). CDR3 amino acids: CSARLAGYNEQFF. CDR3 bases: TGCAGTGCCCGACTAGCGGGGTACAATGAGCAGTTCTTC.

This chain uses TRBV6-5 with TRBJ2-3; D is ambiguous. Germline lookup yields CDR1 MNHEY and CDR2 SVGAGI. V was shortened by 8 bases and J by 1 base, with 10 bases between the two germline ends. The CDR3 is made up of 13 amino acids. DNA for the CDR3: TGTGCCAGCTTAAGCGTTCGCACAGATACGCAGTATTTT. Translated, it gives CASLSVRTDTQYF.

The rearrangement uses TRBV6-5 and TRBJ1-1, with D unresolved. Deletions cut 2 bases from V and 1 base from J, with 11 bases between. The CDR3 is 15 residues long. CDR1 MNHEY and CDR2 SVGAGI come from the germline V gene. CDR3: CASSYSGQTNTEAFF. DNA of the CDR3: TGTGCCAGCAGTTACAGTGGCCAAACGAACACTGAAGCTTTCTTT.

This chain uses TRBV7-2 with TRBJ1-2; 7 bases line up with TRBD1. The germline V gene encodes CDR1 SGHTA and CDR2 FQGNSA. The CDR3 spans 12 residues. After removal of 8 bases from V and 6 bases from J, the junction contained 6 bases not matched to a gene. This CDR3 reads CASLRQGDGYTF. CDR3 nucleotide sequence: TGTGCCAGCCTTAGACAGGGAGATGGCTACACCTTC.

The rearrangement uses TRBV14 and TRBJ2-3; the D is unclear. V was cut by 4 bases and J by 5 bases, with 16 bases left in between. Germline values: CDR1 SGHDN, CDR2 FVKESK. The CDR3 extends over 15 amino acids. DNA of the CDR3: TGTGCCAGCAGCCCGGTGTCCTTCTGGGGAGATACGCAGTATTTT. This gives the protein CASSPVSFWGDTQYF.

The chain employs TRBV20-1 and TRBJ1-6; D is ambiguous. Germline V gene data show CDR1 as DFQATT and CDR2 as SNEGSKA (reference sequence). With 5 bases removed from V and 0 bases from J, the gap between germline ends came to 11 bases. This CDR3 has 15 residues. The CDR3 is CSASSGSSYNSPLHF. CDR3 in DNA: TGCAGTGCTTCAAGTGGCAGCTCCTATAATTCACCCCTCCACTTT.

CDR3: CASSRPAGTNPGYTF. The CDR3 region has the DNA TGTGCCAGCAGCCGTCCGGCGGGGACGAATCCTGGCTACACCTTC. The J gene is TRBJ1-2, the V gene TRBV5-4; possible D gene TRBD1, 5 bases. CDR1 and CDR2 (germline): SGHNT, YYREEE (reference sequence). The CDR3 runs 15 residues. Trimming pared 4 bases from V and 7 bases from J, leaving 20 bases between.

In DNA form, the CDR3 reads TGCAGTGCTAGCACCGGGTTTTCCTACGAGCAGTACTTC. Protein sequence: CSASTGFSYEQYF. The chain is built from TRBV20-1 and TRBJ2-7; no clear D gene. The CDR3 has 13 residues. V was pared by 3 bases and J by 1 base, with 10 bases between. The germline V gene encodes CDR1 DFQATT and CDR2 SNEGSKA (reference sequence).

This clonotype occurred once. In DNA form, the CDR3 reads TGCAGTGCCAGCCCCGGGCCGGGCCGTGGGTCACCCCTCCACTTT. Protein: CSASPGPGRGSPLHF. The V call is TRBV20-1, the J call TRBJ1-6; D unclear. The length of the CDR3 is 15 residues. Trimming removed 6 bases from V and 10 bases from J, with 22 bases in between. Germline loops: CDR1 DFQATT, CDR2 SNEGSKA (reference sequence).